This T cell receptor beta chain was recorded in a study of persistence of HIV-infected CD4 T cells. The study's findings and limits: CMV- and Gag-responding cells had lower TCRbeta richness than CD3/CD28-responding cells.

Nonspecific anti-CD3/anti-CD28 bead stimulation represents the broad CD4+ T cell repertoire. CD4+ T cells upregulating both CD40 ligand and CD69 were sorted as responding cells. The libraries were made with immunoSEQ version 4 in survey mode. The table came from immunoSEQ multiplex PCR; TCRdb's copy has only in-frame clones and leaves some out. The sample shows about 43,000 clones, around 89% of them seen only once. Germline V lookup: CDR1 MNHEY, CDR2 SMNVEV (reference sequence). Trimming took 2 bases from V and 4 from J, leaving 8 bases between them. The CDR3 extends over 13 amino acids. This clone was recorded a few times. Antigen: not known.

The chain is built from TRBV27 and TRBJ1-1; no firm D call. This specimen was CD4+ T cells sorted from PBMCs after roughly 18-hour stimulation, taken from a patient who received antiretroviral therapy. This TCR was sampled from an adult man with HIV who was CMV-seropositive. The CDR3 protein is CASSLRPSTEAFF. The CDR3 DNA sequence: TGTGCCAGCAGTTTACGTCCGAGCACTGAAGCTTTCTTT.